This T cell receptor (beta chain) emerged from a study of T cell responses to AZD1222 COVID-19 vaccine. Study overall: Samples with a second dose at about 4 or about 12 weeks were pooled together.

The method was immunoSEQ multiplex PCR; TCRdb's version includes in-frame clones alone and lacks a portion of them. The sample has around 140,000 clones, 80% to 90% seen once; the top ten hold around 1.6%. Findings of the study overall: Females made up more of the donors, who were largely white British, and clonal diversity may have come out too low.

Trimming removed 8 bases from V and 6 bases from J; junction bases left unmatched: 8. The germline CDR1 and CDR2 sequences are LNHDA and SQIVND (reference sequence). This CDR3 has 14 amino acids. Details on this clone: The antigen is unknown.

Sample: peripheral blood, taken on day 0 of AZD1222 vaccination. The receptor's source is an adult in good health. The gene calls are TRBV19 and TRBJ1-5; 9 nucleotides align to TRBD1. CDR3 amino acids: CASHRDRAGQPQHF. The CDR3 DNA sequence: TGTGCCAGTCATCGGGACAGGGCAGGTCAGCCCCAGCATTTT.